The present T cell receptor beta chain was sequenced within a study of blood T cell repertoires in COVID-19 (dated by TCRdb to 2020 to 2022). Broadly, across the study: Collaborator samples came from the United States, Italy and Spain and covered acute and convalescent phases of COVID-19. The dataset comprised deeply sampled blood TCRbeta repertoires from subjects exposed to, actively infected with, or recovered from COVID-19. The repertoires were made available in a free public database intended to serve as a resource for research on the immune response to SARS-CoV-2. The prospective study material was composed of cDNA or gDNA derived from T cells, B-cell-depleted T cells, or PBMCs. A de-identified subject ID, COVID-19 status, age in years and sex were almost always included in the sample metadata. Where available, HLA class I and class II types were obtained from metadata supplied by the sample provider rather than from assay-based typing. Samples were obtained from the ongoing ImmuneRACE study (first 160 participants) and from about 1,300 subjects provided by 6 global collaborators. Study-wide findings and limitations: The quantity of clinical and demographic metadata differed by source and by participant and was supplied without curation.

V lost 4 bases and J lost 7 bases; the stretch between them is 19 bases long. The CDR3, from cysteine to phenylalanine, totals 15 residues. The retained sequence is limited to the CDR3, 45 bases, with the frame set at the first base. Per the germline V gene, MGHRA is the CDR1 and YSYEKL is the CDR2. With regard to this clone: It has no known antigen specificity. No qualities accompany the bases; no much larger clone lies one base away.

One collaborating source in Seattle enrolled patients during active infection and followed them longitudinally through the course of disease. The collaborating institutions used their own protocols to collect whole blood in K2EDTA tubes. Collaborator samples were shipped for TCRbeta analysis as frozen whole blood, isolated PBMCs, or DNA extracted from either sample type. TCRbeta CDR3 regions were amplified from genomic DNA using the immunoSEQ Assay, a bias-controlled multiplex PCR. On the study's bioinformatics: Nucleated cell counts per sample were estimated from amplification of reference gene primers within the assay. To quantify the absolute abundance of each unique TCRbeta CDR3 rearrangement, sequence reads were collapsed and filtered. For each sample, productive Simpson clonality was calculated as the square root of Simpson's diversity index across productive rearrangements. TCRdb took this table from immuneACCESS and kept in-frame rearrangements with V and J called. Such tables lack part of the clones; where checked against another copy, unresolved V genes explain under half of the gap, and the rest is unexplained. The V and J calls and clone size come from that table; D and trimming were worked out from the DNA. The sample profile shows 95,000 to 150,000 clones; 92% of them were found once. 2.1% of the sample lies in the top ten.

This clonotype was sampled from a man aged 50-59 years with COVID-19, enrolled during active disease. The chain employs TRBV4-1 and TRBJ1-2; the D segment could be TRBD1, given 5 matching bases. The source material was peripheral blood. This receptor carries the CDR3 CASSRDLGGYGGYTF. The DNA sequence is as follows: TGCGCCAGCAGCCGAGACCTCGGGGGTTATGGTGGCTACACCTTC.